This note documents a single T cell receptor (beta chain) sequence. On sorted subsets, replicate PCRs used approximately 190 ng DNA, or 25,000 to 35,000 T cell genomes. The table came from immunoSEQ multiplex PCR; TCRdb's copy has only in-frame clones and leaves some out. The sample lists more than 2 million clones; 93% were seen once. Naive CD8 cells lacked CD45RO, underwent positive selection for CCR7 and left out terminally differentiated effector memory CD45RA+ cells. The sample comes from a study of shared clonotypes between healthy human individuals. As for the study in general: CD4 naive and CD4 memory each took three plates per donor, while CD8 naive took two and CD8 memory one.

This CDR3 has 13 amino acids. Looked up from germline, CDR1 is MNHEY and CDR2 is SVGAGI. Trimming took off 6 bases at V and 4 bases at J, with 12 bases between the two ends. The chain employs TRBV6-5 and TRBJ1-1, with D hard to call. This TCR was sampled from a man younger than 30 in good health. Some clones in this sample may be carry-over from other donors' samples. The specimen was naive CD8+ T cells from PBMCs. The CDR3 coding sequence is TGTGCCAGCAGACCCCGACGCGCCACTGAAGCTTTCTTT. This codes for CASRPRRATEAFF.